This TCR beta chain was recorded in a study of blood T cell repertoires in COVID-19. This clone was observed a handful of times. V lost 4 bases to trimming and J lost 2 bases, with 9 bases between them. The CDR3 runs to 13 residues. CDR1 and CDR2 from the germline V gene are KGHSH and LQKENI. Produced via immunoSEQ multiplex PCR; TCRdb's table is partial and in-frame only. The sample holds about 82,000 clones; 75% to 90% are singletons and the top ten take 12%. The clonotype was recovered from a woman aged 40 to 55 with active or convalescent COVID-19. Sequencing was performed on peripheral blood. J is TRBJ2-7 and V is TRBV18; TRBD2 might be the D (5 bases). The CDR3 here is CASSLAGTYEQYF. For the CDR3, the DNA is TGTGCCAGCTCACTCGCCGGGACCTACGAGCAGTACTTC.